One T cell receptor beta chain is described in this entry. As yet, its antigen is unknown. The data were taken from a study of PD-L1 blockade in urothelial cancer. Study-wide results and caveats: Sub-median blood TCR clonality before treatment predicted longer survival.

Some clones are missing from TCRdb's copy, which holds only in-frame ones; the method was immunoSEQ multiplex PCR. The sample yields about 74,000 clones, almost 90% seen once. V gave up 5 bases and J gave up 6 bases; unmatched junction bases: 2. The CDR3 runs 13 residues. Looked up from germline, CDR1 is SGHAT and CDR2 is FQDESV (reference sequence). The time point denotes: pretreatment peripheral blood. The rearrangement joins TRBV11-1 to TRBJ2-2, with 8 bases identical to TRBD2. The material was PBMCs, obtained around atezolizumab (anti-PD-L1) treatment. This TCR was recovered from a man in his 70s with urothelial cancer. The CDR3 protein is CASSPGLAGELFF. Written as DNA, the CDR3 is TGTGCCAGCAGCCCGGGACTAGCCGGGGAGCTGTTTTTT.